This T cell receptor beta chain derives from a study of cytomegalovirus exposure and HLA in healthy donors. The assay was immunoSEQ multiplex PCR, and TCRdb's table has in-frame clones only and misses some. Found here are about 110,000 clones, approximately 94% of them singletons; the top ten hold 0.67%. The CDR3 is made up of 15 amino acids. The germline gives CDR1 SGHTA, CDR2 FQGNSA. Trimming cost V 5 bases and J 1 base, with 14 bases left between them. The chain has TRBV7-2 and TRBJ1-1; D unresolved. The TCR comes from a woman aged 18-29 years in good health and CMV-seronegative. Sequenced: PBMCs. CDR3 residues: CASSPTVGPNTEAFF. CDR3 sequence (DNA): TGTGCCAGCAGCCCGACTGTAGGCCCGAACACTGAAGCTTTCTTT. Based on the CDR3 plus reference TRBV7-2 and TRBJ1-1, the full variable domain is GAGVSQSPSNKVTEKGKDVELRCDPISGHTALYWYRQSLGQGLEFLIYFQGNSAPDKSGLPSDRFSAERTGGSVSTLTIQRTQQEDSAVYLCASSPTVGPNTEAFFGQGTRLTVV.